This is a list of T cell receptor beta chains from one sample in a study of T cell responses to AZD1222 COVID-19 vaccine. Produced via immunoSEQ multiplex PCR; TCRdb's table is partial and in-frame only. The table lists roughly 87,000 clones, 88% of them singletons. This sample comprised peripheral blood, obtained 28 days after the second AZD1222 dose. The receptors derive from an adult who received the AZD1222 COVID-19 vaccine. CDR3s leave out the opening cysteine and the closing phenylalanine or tryptophan. A D gene is named only where the DNA matches it firmly. Clone size is shown for a subset of rows, as once, few, many or a class of expanded clone.

>once|TRBJ2-1|.|TRBV3-1/TRBV3-2
ASSREFGNNEQF
>.|TRBJ1-5|.|TRBV5-4
ASSLDRSNQPQH
>.|TRBJ2-2|.|TRBV30
AWSVGVGDGELF
>.|TRBJ2-7|.|TRBV19
ASSIVRGVGYEQY
>.|TRBJ1-6|TRBD1|TRBV4-3
ASSTGATNSPLH
>.|TRBJ1-5|.|TRBV7-2
ASSLVGLLSNQPQH
>.|TRBJ2-2|TRBD1|TRBV5-8
ASSPRPGQGGHTGELF
>.|TRBJ2-7|.|TRBV11-2
ASSSLGLPSYEQY
>.|TRBJ1-5|TRBD1|TRBV7-6
ASSRGQGGNQPQH
>.|TRBJ2-1|.|TRBV7-9
ASSSGQSYNEQF
>.|TRBJ2-3|.|TRBV7-6
ASSLTAGLNTDTQY